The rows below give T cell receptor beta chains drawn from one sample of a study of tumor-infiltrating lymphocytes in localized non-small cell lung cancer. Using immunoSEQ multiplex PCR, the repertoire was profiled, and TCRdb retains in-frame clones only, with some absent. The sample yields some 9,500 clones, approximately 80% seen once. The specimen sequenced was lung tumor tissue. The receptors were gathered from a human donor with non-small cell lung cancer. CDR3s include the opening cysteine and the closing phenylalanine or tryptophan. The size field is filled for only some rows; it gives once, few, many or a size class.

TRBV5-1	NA	CASSQRDTGELFF
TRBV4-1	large	CASTRHGGQGGTGELFF
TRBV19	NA	CASRNRAGDYEQYF
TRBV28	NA	CAIPRTSGSTEQFF
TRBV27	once	CASSLWGQVGAGELFF
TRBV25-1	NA	CATRANTEAFF
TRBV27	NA	CASSATGGKGNTIYF
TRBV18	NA	CASSPPRTGATNEKLFF
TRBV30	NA	CAWGQINEKLFF
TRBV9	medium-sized	CASSVEWSPDYEQYF
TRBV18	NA	CASSHGQNPNYGYTF
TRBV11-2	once	CASSQGSQGVDTQYF
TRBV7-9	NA	CASSLPGLSRTSEQYF
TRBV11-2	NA	CASSLDASGGIEQFF
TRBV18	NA	CASSRGQEETQYF
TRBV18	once	CASSPLASTGELFF
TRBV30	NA	CAWSVYPGEQFF
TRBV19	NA	CASSGQSNTGELFF
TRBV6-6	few	CASHTFDTPGEKLFF
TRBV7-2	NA	CASSDRGQGEKLFF
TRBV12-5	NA	CASVRQGSSGNTIYF
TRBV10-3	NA	CAISVQGANSPLHF
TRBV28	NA	CASRLAGDSYNEQFF
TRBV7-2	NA	CASSETSVETQYF
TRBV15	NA	CATSTQEPNYGYTF
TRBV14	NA	CASSQDTRLGRNEQFF
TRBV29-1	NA	CSVEGFRDTVSYEQYF
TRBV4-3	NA	CASSPKLTGPPYEQYF
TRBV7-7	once	CASSSRDRVFGQPQHF
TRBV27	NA	CASSPRLGTRVKETQYF
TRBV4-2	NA	CASSQVGQLDQPQHF
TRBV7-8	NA	CASRNKDLSYNEQFF
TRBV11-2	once	CASSLGDSFEQYF
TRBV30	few	CAWRTGRLAGGKDTQYF
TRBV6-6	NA	CASSLDGLFNYGYTF
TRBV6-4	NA	CASSEGSSYEQYF
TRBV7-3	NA	CASSLMTGAYNEQFF
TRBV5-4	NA	CASSPPSGRMTGELFF
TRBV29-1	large	CSAPTLRASNTEAFF
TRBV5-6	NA	CASSLETGRALRANVLTF
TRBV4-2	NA	CASSQEGSDRGLVYGSGNTIYF
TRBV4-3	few	CASSPWGKEPQHF
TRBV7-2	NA	CASSQRGSKNIQYF
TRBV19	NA	CASSIEGGTGELFF
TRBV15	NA	CATSRPGLAGGPRQETQYF
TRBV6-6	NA	CASSYPAAFF
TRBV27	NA	CASSLFSDTDTQYF
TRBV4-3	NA	CASSLSGGGYGYTF
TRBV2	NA	CASSEVLYRAGGSYNEQFF